This T cell receptor (beta chain) comes out of a study of shared clonotypes between healthy human individuals. Naive CD4+ cells were CD45RA-selected; the remaining cells were memory. The assay ran at deep level. When replicate PCRs were run on sorted subsets, they used 200 ng DNA, some 29,000 T cell genomes. As processed by the authors: Junction-only immunoSEQ data arrived without quality scores, meaning filtering differed. This table comes from immunoSEQ multiplex PCR, and its TCRdb copy is limited to in-frame clones, with some not included. V and J calls plus clone size are reproduced from that table; the DNA served to infer D and trimming. The table includes about 2.5 million clones, about nine tenths detected once. Germline CDR1 reads SGHAT; CDR2 reads FQNNGV. CDR3 length equals 16 residues. V lost 4 bases to trimming and J lost 2 bases; unmatched junction nucleotides: 8.

This sequence originates from a young man in good health. Some clones in this sample may be carry-over from other donors' samples. The chain combines TRBV11-2 with TRBJ2-1; 7 bases fit TRBD2. Sequencing input: naive CD4+ T cells from PBMCs. The subset denotes: CD45RA+ positively selected. CDR3 nucleotides: TGTGCCAGCAGCTCCGGGACTATGTTCGCCTACAATGAGCAGTTCTTC. This translates into CASSSGTMFAYNEQFF.